This TCR beta chain appears in the sequencing data of a study of OX40 agonist ivuxolimab in advanced cancers. General notes on the study: Ivuxolimab, which targeted the costimulatory receptor OX40 (CD134), was an agonistic, fully human IgG2 monoclonal antibody. Patients were allowed to have had prior anti-PD-1, anti-PD-L1 or anti-CTLA-4 therapy, and roughly 40% of the dose-escalation patients had been treated with checkpoint inhibitors. Among the roughly 52 dose-escalation patients, some 20 had hepatocellular carcinoma, approximately 15 melanoma, 9 renal cell carcinoma and 9 head and neck cancer. In the dose-escalation cohort, around four fifths of patients were male, and the mean age was roughly 60 years, with a range of roughly 20 to 80. The point of sequencing TCRbeta in the periphery was to test whether ivuxolimab changed TCR sequence diversity and drove clonal T-cell expansion. Intravenous ivuxolimab was administered to patients every 2 weeks at six dose levels: 0.01, 0.1, 0.3, 1.5, 3 and 10 mg/kg. Partial responses occurred in three dose-escalation patients: two with cutaneous melanoma and one with hepatocellular carcinoma. The paper reports the monotherapy dose-escalation portion (N of about 56 patients) of the phase I ivuxolimab trial.

The trial excluded patients who had a history of autoimmune disease or who were on systemic immunosuppression. Peripheral blood for TCR sequencing was drawn from every dose cohort at baseline, at cycle 4 day 1 and at cycle 7 day 1. Samples were obtained from an open-label, multicenter, first-in-human phase I dose-escalation trial of ivuxolimab. Adults with locally advanced or metastatic melanoma, renal cell, hepatocellular, or head and neck squamous cell carcinoma were enrolled in the trial. CD4+ and CD8+ T cells were sorted separately from peripheral blood before TCR sequencing. Genomic DNA was isolated from the sorted cells so that the TCRbeta CDR3 region could be sequenced. The immunoSEQ Assay was used to sequence the TCRbeta CDR3 regions. This immuneACCESS table, as held by TCRdb, lists in-frame sequences with V and J called but not all clones. Of the missing ones, under half trace to an unresolved V gene in checked studies; the others have no known cause. This sample gives approximately 100,000 clones in total; 90% to 95% of them show up just once. Roughly 0.31% of the sample belongs to the ten largest clones.

Points the paper makes about the study in general: In partial responders in the 0.1-3.0 mg/kg groups, normalized peripheral clonal expansion was found to be among the lowest, especially among CD8+ T cells. Low levels of normalized T-cell clonal expansion were also shown by some nonresponding patients. The antigen specificity of the clonally expanded peripheral T cells was not determined. At doses of 0.1 to 3.0 mg/kg, clonal expansion of both CD4+ and CD8+ T cells in blood was seen between baseline and week 6. On average, CD8+ T cells showed more expanded clones than CD4+ T cells after ivuxolimab.

Including the terminal cysteine and phenylalanine, the CDR3 comprises 16 residues. The kept DNA is CDR3 alone, 48 bases in frame from the first base. Via the germline V gene, CDR1 is SGHTA and CDR2 FQGNSA. At the junction V is shortened by 1 base and J by 5 bases, with 17 bases in between. For this clone: Its antigen is currently not known. One base away there is no much larger clone; base qualities are not given.

The source is an adult with an advanced solid tumor such as melanoma, head and neck, liver or kidney cancer. Sequencing was performed on CD4+ or CD8+ T cells sorted from blood, taken in a trial of the OX40 agonist ivuxolimab. The rearrangement joined TRBV7-2 to TRBJ2-5; no D gene call is confident. CDR3 loop: CASSLGLVPGRETQYF. The DNA sequence is given as TGTGCCAGCAGCTTAGGTCTGGTTCCGGGTCGGGAGACCCAGTACTTC.